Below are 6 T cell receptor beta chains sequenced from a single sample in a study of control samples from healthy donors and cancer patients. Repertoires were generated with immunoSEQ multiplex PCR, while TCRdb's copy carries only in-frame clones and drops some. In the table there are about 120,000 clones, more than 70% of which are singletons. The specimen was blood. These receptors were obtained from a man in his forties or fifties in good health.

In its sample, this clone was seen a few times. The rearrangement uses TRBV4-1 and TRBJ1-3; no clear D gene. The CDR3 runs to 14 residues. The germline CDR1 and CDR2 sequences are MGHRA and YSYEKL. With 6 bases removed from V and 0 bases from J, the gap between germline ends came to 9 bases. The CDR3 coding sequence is TGCGCCAGCAGTCGTGACCTCTCTGGAAACACCATATATTTT. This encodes CASSRDLSGNTIYF.

CDR3 amino acids: CASSYSKGAHTEAFF. In DNA, the CDR3 is TGTGCCAGCAGTTACTCAAAAGGGGCGCACACTGAAGCTTTCTTT. The rearrangement joins TRBV6-5 to TRBJ1-1; a weak D match, TRBD1 (5 bases). Germline values: CDR1 MNHEY, CDR2 SVGAGI. CDR3 size: 15 residues. Trimming stripped 0 bases from V and 3 bases from J, with 11 bases between.

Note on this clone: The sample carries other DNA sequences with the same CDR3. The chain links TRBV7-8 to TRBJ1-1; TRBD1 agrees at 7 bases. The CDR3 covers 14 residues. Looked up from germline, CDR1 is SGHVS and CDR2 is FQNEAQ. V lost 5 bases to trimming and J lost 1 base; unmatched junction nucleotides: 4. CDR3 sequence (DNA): TGTGCCAGCAGCCCAGGGACAGCGAACACTGAAGCTTTCTTT. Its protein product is CASSPGTANTEAFF.

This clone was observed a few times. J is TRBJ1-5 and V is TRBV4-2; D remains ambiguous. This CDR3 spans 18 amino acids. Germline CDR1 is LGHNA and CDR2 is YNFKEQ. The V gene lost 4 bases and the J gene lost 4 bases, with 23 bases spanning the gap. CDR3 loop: CASSPNDQEAGGNQPQHF. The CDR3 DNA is TGTGCCAGCAGCCCCAACGACCAGGAGGCTGGTGGGAATCAGCCCCAGCATTTT.

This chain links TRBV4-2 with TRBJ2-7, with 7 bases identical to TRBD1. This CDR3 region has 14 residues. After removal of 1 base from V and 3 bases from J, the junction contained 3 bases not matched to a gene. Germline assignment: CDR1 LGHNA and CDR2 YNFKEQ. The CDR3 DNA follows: TGTGCCAGCAGCCAAGGAGGGGGCGACTACGAGCAGTACTTC. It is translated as CASSQGGGDYEQYF.

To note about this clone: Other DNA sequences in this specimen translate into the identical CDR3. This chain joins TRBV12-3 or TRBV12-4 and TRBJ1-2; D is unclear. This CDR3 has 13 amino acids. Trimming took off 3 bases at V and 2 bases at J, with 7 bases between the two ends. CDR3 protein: CASSLGRNYGYTF. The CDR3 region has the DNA TGTGCCAGCAGTTTGGGTCGGAACTATGGCTACACCTTC.